The sequence of this T cell receptor (beta chain) was determined in a study of glioma-infiltrating T cells. The iRepertoire nested amplicon-rescue multiplex PCR amplified TCR alpha and beta CDR3s from RNA. TCRdb reprocessed the multiplex PCR reads via MiXCR and lists one record per CDR3 protein. The sample has 100,000 to 150,000 distinct CDR3 sequences, around 23% seen once. Sample: glioma tissue, nonneoplastic brain tissue, or PBMCs (not recorded which). This receptor was taken from a human donor with low-grade glioma or glioblastoma, undergoing nonglioma brain surgery, or in good health (not recorded which).

CDR3 region: CSASKGQLVTDTQYF. The CDR3, as DNA: TGCAGTGCTAGTAAGGGTCAGTTGGTCACAGATACGCAGTATTTT. The chain carries TRBV20-1 and TRBJ2-3; D is unclear. CDR1 and CDR2 from the germline V gene are DFQATT and SNEGSKA (reference sequence). The V end was cut by 3 bases, the J end by 2 bases, with 15 bases between. The CDR3 is 15 residues long.